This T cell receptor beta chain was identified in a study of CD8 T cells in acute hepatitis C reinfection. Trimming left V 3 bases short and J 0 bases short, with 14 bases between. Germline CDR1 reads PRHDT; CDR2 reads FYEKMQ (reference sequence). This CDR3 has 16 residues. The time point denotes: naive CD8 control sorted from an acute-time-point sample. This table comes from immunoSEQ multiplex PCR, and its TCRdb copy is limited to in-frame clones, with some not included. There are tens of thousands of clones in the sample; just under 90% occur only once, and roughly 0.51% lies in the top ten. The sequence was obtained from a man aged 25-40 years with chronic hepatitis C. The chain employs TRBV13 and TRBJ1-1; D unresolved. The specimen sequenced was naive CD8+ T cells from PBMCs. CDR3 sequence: CASSFTRSRMNTEAFF. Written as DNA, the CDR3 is TGTGCCAGCAGCTTCACACGCTCTAGAATGAACACTGAAGCTTTCTTT.